Listed below are T cell receptor beta chains from one sample, sequenced in a study of PD-L1 blockade in urothelial cancer. The table came from immunoSEQ multiplex PCR; TCRdb's copy has only in-frame clones and leaves some out. The table lists about 91,000 clones, 90% of them singletons. The sequenced sample was PBMCs, obtained around atezolizumab (anti-PD-L1) treatment. All receptors derive from a man aged 55 to 70 with urothelial cancer. CDR3s include the opening cysteine and the closing phenylalanine or tryptophan. Fields, in order: D gene, J gene, clone size, CDR3 length, V gene, CDR3 DNA, CDR3 protein. The D gene is left open where the match is weak. Not every row has a clone size; where given, it reads once, few, many or a size class.

- | TRBJ1-1 | - | 13 | TRBV9 | TGTGCCAGCAGCGTAGGAGTTTCGACTGAAGCTTTCTTT | CASSVGVSTEAFF
- | TRBJ1-6 | - | 14 | TRBV6-5 | TGTGCCAGCAGTTACTCAGGGGGTAATTCACCCCTCCACTTT | CASSYSGGNSPLHF
TRBD1 | TRBJ1-1 | - | 14 | TRBV9 | TGTGCCAGCAGCGAAGTAGGGGGCTTGGCTGAAGCTTTCTTT | CASSEVGGLAEAFF
TRBD1 | TRBJ1-2 | few | 16 | TRBV19 | TGTGCCAGTAGTATCAGCCCCGGACAGGGGGCAGGAGGCTACACCTTC | CASSISPGQGAGGYTF
- | TRBJ2-5 | - | 13 | TRBV2 | TGTGCCAGCAGTGATCCCCTACGGGAGACCCAGTACTTC | CASSDPLRETQYF
- | TRBJ2-5 | - | 14 | TRBV5-1 | TGCGCCAGCAGCTTTCGAGGAGAGGCGGAGACCCAGTACTTC | CASSFRGEAETQYF
- | TRBJ1-2 | - | 14 | TRBV7-9 | TGTGCCAGCAGCTTAGCAGGGGGATCTCATGGCTACACCTTC | CASSLAGGSHGYTF
TRBD2 | TRBJ2-2 | once | 21 | TRBV4-2 | TGTGCCAGCAGCCAACAACGCGGCCTAGCGGGGGGGCTTGGATTCCCCGGGGAGCTGTTTTTT | CASSQQRGLAGGLGFPGELFF
TRBD1 | TRBJ1-3 | - | 15 | TRBV10-2 | TGCGCCAGCAGCTCAGACAGGGTCATAGGAAACACCATATATTTT | CASSSDRVIGNTIYF
TRBD1 | TRBJ2-1 | - | 15 | TRBV9 | TGTGCCAGCAGCGTAGGCAGGGGGAGATACAATGAGCAGTTCTTC | CASSVGRGRYNEQFF
TRBD2 | TRBJ2-3 | - | 16 | TRBV27 | TGTGCCAGCAGGGCTAGCGGGATTACTTACACAGATACGCAGTATTTT | CASRASGITYTDTQYF
TRBD1 | TRBJ1-4 | - | 15 | TRBV19 | TGTGCCAGTAGTCCCGCCGGGACAGGGTATGAAAAACTGTTTTTT | CASSPAGTGYEKLFF
- | TRBJ2-2 | once | 16 | TRBV15 | TGTGCCACCAGCAGAGATGTGGCGGGGGCCACCGGGGAGCTGTTTTTT | CATSRDVAGATGELFF
TRBD2 | TRBJ2-3 | - | 20 | TRBV19 | TGTGCCAGTAGTATAGAAGGGGGACTAGCGGGGGGTCCCCCCACAGATACGCAGTATTTT | CASSIEGGLAGGPPTDTQYF
- | TRBJ2-7 | - | 14 | TRBV28 | TGTGCCAGCAGACCTAATGAGGGAGGTAACGAGCAGTACTTC | CASRPNEGGNEQYF
- | TRBJ2-3 | - | 15 | TRBV5-4 | TGTGCCAGCCGAGCGGGGCAGGGGAGTCGGGATACGCAGTATTTT | CASRAGQGSRDTQYF
- | TRBJ2-7 | - | 15 | TRBV9 | TGTGCCAGCAGCGTAGGACAGCTTAGCTCCTACGAGCAGTACTTC | CASSVGQLSSYEQYF
TRBD1 | TRBJ2-2 | - | 17 | TRBV19 | TGTGCCAGTAGCCTCCGGGGACAGGGTCTTCTAGCCGGGGAGCTGTTTTTT | CASSLRGQGLLAGELFF
- | TRBJ1-5 | - | 17 | TRBV7-4 | TGTGCCAGCAGCTTAGCGAAGCCTTCGGTAGGCAATCAGCCCCAGCATTTT | CASSLAKPSVGNQPQHF
- | TRBJ1-1 | - | 14 | TRBV2 | TGTGCCAGCAGACCGACAGTATCTAGCACTGAAGCTTTCTTT | CASRPTVSSTEAFF
- | TRBJ1-5 | - | 14 | TRBV27 | TGTGCCAGCAGTGGGGCGTGGAGCAATCAGCCCCAGCATTTT | CASSGAWSNQPQHF
TRBD2 | TRBJ2-1 | - | 15 | TRBV10-3 | TGTGCCATCAGTGAATTAGCGGGAGGCCCCGATGAGCAGTTCTTC | CAISELAGGPDEQFF
TRBD1 | TRBJ2-2 | - | 17 | TRBV9 | TGTGCCAGCAGCGCCCCCGGGACAGGGATGAACACCGGGGAGCTGTTTTTT | CASSAPGTGMNTGELFF
TRBD2 | TRBJ2-7 | - | 17 | TRBV27 | TGTGCCAGCAGTGCTCCCTTTGGTAGCGGGAGTAGCTACGAGCAGTACTTC | CASSAPFGSGSSYEQYF
TRBD1 | TRBJ2-7 | - | 15 | TRBV19 | TGTGCCAGTAGACCCCTCGGACAGGGGAAAGGCGAGCAGTACTTC | CASRPLGQGKGEQYF
- | TRBJ2-7 | - | 16 | TRBV21-1 | TGTGCCAGCAGCCCGAAAAAAGCGGGACCCACCTACGAGCAGTACTTC | CASSPKKAGPTYEQYF
TRBD1 | TRBJ1-1 | few | 12 | TRBV5-1 | TGCGCCAGCAGGGAGGAGACAGGGGGCGCTTTCTTT | CASREETGGAFF
- | TRBJ2-7 | - | 14 | TRBV14 | TGTGCCAGCGGGCCTAGCGTGAGCTCCTACGAGCAGTACTTC | CASGPSVSSYEQYF
TRBD2 | TRBJ2-7 | - | 16 | TRBV7-2 | TGTGCCAGCAGCGCTCGACTAGCGGGAGGGCTAGACGAGCAGTACTTC | CASSARLAGGLDEQYF
TRBD1 | TRBJ1-2 | - | 15 | TRBV9 | TGTGCCAGCAGCGGCTCAGGGGGGCTTAACTATGGCTACACCTTC | CASSGSGGLNYGYTF
TRBD2 | TRBJ2-7 | - | 15 | TRBV2 | TGTGCCAGCAGTGGGACTAGCGGGGGGGCGGGGGAGCAGTACTTC | CASSGTSGGAGEQYF
TRBD2 | TRBJ2-7 | - | 15 | TRBV7-2 | TGTGCCAGCAGCTTAGAAGCGGGATCCGAAAGCGAGCAGTACTTC | CASSLEAGSESEQYF
- | TRBJ2-7 | once | 14 | TRBV11-2 | TGTGCCAGCAGCTTAGTGCGGGTCCCCTACGAGCAGTACTTC | CASSLVRVPYEQYF
- | TRBJ2-7 | - | 13 | TRBV11-1 | TGTGCCAGCAGCAAAAGCATCAGGGACGAGCAGTACTTC | CASSKSIRDEQYF
- | TRBJ2-7 | - | 14 | TRBV5-1 | TGCGCCAGCAGGACAAAGGGGACTTTCCACGAGCAGTACTTC | CASRTKGTFHEQYF
TRBD2 | TRBJ2-3 | - | 17 | TRBV19 | TGTGCCAGTAGTATAGGGACTAGCGGGGGGCTGGTGGGTACGCAGTATTTT | CASSIGTSGGLVGTQYF
TRBD2 | TRBJ2-7 | few | 15 | TRBV6-5 | TGTGCCAGCAGTCTTCGGACTAGCGGCTCCCACGAGCAGTACTTC | CASSLRTSGSHEQYF
- | TRBJ1-1 | - | 12 | TRBV2 | TGTGCCAGCAGTGATACAGGGACTGAAGCTTTCTTT | CASSDTGTEAFF
TRBD1 | TRBJ1-4 | - | 14 | TRBV6-1 | TGTGCCAGCAGGAACCGGGACAGGGACGAAAAACTGTTTTTT | CASRNRDRDEKLFF
TRBD2 | TRBJ2-3 | - | 16 | TRBV7-9 | TGTGCCAGCAGCCCCCGGACTAGTCGGGGCACAGATACGCAGTATTTT | CASSPRTSRGTDTQYF
- | TRBJ1-4 | - | 16 | TRBV5-1 | TGCGCCAGCAGCTTAACAGGGAGGGCTCCGGATGAAAAACTGTTTTTT | CASSLTGRAPDEKLFF
TRBD2 | TRBJ2-1 | - | 15 | TRBV15 | TGTGCCACCAGCCGCGGGAGGAACTCCTACAATGAGCAGTTCTTC | CATSRGRNSYNEQFF
TRBD2 | TRBJ2-1 | - | 17 | TRBV2 | TGTGCCAGCGGCGGGACTAGCGGGAGCCTGGTATTCGATGAGCAGTTCTTC | CASGGTSGSLVFDEQFF